This T cell receptor (beta chain) was captured by sequencing in a study of T-cell memory formation after mild COVID-19. Study-level points and caveats: Memory cells collected pre-infection included some clones that later responded, suggesting cross-reactive memory joined. Second-wave clones that peaked on day 37 lacked confirmed SARS-CoV-2 specificity.

This clonotype was seen ten or more times. Its target is unknown. At one of its ends the junction is not consistent with the germline gene, which may arise from a read error. TCRdb passed the 5' RACE reads through MiXCR, listing each CDR3 protein once. The data contain more than 450,000 distinct CDR3 sequences, roughly 18% of them singletons. The length of the CDR3 is 13 residues. Sequencing was done on a sample of PBMCs or a T cell subset sorted from them (not recorded which). This chain connects TRBV12-3 or TRBV12-4 to TRBJ1-2, with D hard to call. This TCR derives from an adult woman who had mild COVID-19 (a few samples of this study predate the infection). Cell type and time point are not known. CDR3 amino acids: CASSLVGNYGYTF. The CDR3 coding sequence is TGCGCCAGCAGCTTGGTGGGAAACTATGGCTACACCTTC.